The next 14 T cell receptor beta chains were all read from a single sample in a study of shared clonotypes between healthy human individuals (TCRdb year 2020). The library was generated by the immunoSEQ multiplex PCR assay. TCRdb re-hosts the immuneACCESS table, in-frame sequences only. Its copies lack some clones; in the studies checked, an unresolved V gene accounts for under half of them, and the cause for the rest is not known. The sample contains 550,000 to 800,000 clones, approximately 79% of them found a single time. More than 1.5% of the sample comes from the top ten. Material: memory CD4+ T cells sorted from blood. The sample's cell subset or site label, decoded: CD45RA-negative fraction. The receptors shown here come from a woman aged 25 to 39 in good health.

The chain joins TRBV5-8 to TRBJ2-1; 7 bases are shared with TRBD1. Per the germline V gene, CDR1 is SGHTS and CDR2 is YDEGEE. V dropped 1 base and J dropped 8; count of bases not matched to a gene: 21. This CDR3 has 19 residues. CDR3 region: CASSLTLRDSSRSAHEQFF. The CDR3 DNA follows: TGTGCCAGCAGCTTGACTCTCCGGGACAGCTCCCGGAGCGCCCATGAGCAGTTCTTC. Together with reference TRBV5-8 and TRBJ2-1, the CDR3 gives the full variable domain: EAGVTQSPTHLIKTRGQQATLRCSPISGHTSVYWYQQALGLGLQFLLWYDEGEERNRGNFPPRFSGRQFPNYSSELNVNALELEDSALYLCASSLTLRDSSRSAHEQFFGPGTRLTVL.

The gene calls are TRBV28 and TRBJ2-5; D possibly corresponds to TRBD1 (6 bases). The V end lost 4 bases, the J end lost 1 base, and 13 bases lay between the germline ends. Germline-derived CDR1 and CDR2 are MDHEN and SYDVKM. The length of the CDR3 is 15 residues. The CDR3 spells CASSSPTGSQETQYF. The CDR3 DNA follows: TGTGCCAGCAGTTCGCCGACAGGTTCCCAAGAGACCCAGTACTTC.

As regards this clone: A read error may be the cause here, since a much bigger clone is one base away. V gene TRBV25-1 combines with J gene TRBJ2-7; D might be TRBD1 or TRBD2, each matching 6 bases. Germline CDR1 is MGHDK and CDR2 is SYGVNS. The germline V and J ends were trimmed by 6 bases and 3 bases, with 24 bases remaining between them. The length of the CDR3 is 17 residues. The CDR3 coding sequence is TGTGCCAGCAGGGGGGGCAGCGGGTGGGGGACCTACTACGAGCAGTACTTC. Residues: CASRGGSGWGTYYEQYF.

The gene calls are TRBV25-1 and TRBJ2-7, with 11 bases that match TRBD2. CDR1 is MGHDK and CDR2 is SYGVNS in the germline V gene. V trimming: 1 base; J trimming: 3 bases; junction bases outside the gene matches: 2. There are 15 residues in the CDR3. CDR3 DNA: TGTGCCAGCAGTGAATCGGGGACTAGCGGCTACGAGCAGTACTTC. Translation: CASSESGTSGYEQYF.

CDR3 bases: TGTGCCAGCAGCTTGGAAGGACCCTATGGCTACACCTTC. Translation gives CASSLEGPYGYTF. The chain uses TRBV5-6 and TRBJ1-2; no definite D call. The V end lost 0 bases, the J end lost 4 bases, and 7 bases lay between the germline ends. The CDR3 has 13 residues. Germline V gene data show CDR1 as SGHDT and CDR2 as YYEEEE.

The genes are TRBV29-1 and TRBJ2-5; maybe TRBD2 (6 bases). The DNA end is a closer match to TRBJ2-7, so the J assignment may be wrong. The CDR3 totals 11 residues. Germline V gives CDR1 SQVTM, CDR2 ANQGSEA. The CDR3 bases are TGCAGCGTGAGGAGGGAGTACGAGCAGTACTTC. This gives the protein CSVRREYEQYF.

This chain joins TRBV11-2 and TRBJ2-7; D is possibly TRBD1 (6 bases). In germline, CDR1 is SGHAT, CDR2 FQNNGV. Trimming cost V 4 bases and J 0 bases, with 13 bases left between them. This CDR3 comprises 15 residues. The CDR3 DNA follows: TGTGCCAGCAGCTCCGACCTGGACAGCTCCTACGAGCAGTACTTC. This codes for CASSSDLDSSYEQYF.

This clone occurred a few times. V is TRBV2 and J is TRBJ1-2; TRBD1 matches at 7 bases. Germline-derived CDR1 and CDR2 are SNHLY and FYNNEI. The CDR3 consists of 15 residues. V was clipped by 1 base and J by 1 base; unmatched bases: 3. The CDR3 region is CASSEGQGFNYGYTF. CDR3 nucleotides: TGTGCCAGCAGTGAAGGACAGGGCTTTAACTATGGCTACACCTTC. Together with reference TRBV2 and TRBJ1-2, the CDR3 gives the full variable domain: EPEVTQTPSHQVTQMGQEVILRCVPISNHLYFYWYRQILGQKVEFLVSFYNNEISEKSEIFDDQFSVERPDGSNFTLKIRSTKLEDSAMYFCASSEGQGFNYGYTFGSGTRLTVV.

V usage is TRBV7-9 and J usage is TRBJ2-3; D is uncertain. Trimming stripped 3 bases from V and 2 bases from J, with 12 bases between. Germline CDR1 SEHNR, CDR2 FQNEAQ (reference sequence). This CDR3 has 15 amino acids. The CDR3 here is CASSFMAVYTDTQYF. The CDR3 coding sequence is TGTGCCAGCAGCTTTATGGCGGTATACACAGATACGCAGTATTTT.

A single count supports this clone. CDR3 DNA: TGTGCCAGCAGCTCCGGACTAGCGGGAGGGGTGGATGAGCAGTTCTTC. It translates to CASSSGLAGGVDEQFF. The chain uses TRBV7-3 and TRBJ2-1; 15 nucleotides match TRBD2. The CDR3 loop spans 16 amino acids. The junction had 6 bases not matched to a gene; V was cut back by 4 bases and J by 8 bases. Germline values: CDR1 SGHTA, CDR2 FQGTGA.

This clone was seen only a few times. The germline gene is not matched at one end of the junction; a read error may be the cause. The chain combines TRBV6-1 with TRBJ2-7; D uncertain. The CDR3 runs 13 residues. The germline CDR1 and CDR2 sequences are MNHNS and SASEGT. CDR3 sequence reads: CASSESLRTERYF. DNA for the CDR3: TGTGCCAGCAGTGAAAGTCTAAGGACCGAGCGGTACTTC.

The chain is built from TRBV28 and TRBJ1-2; 7 bases match TRBD1. CDR1 and CDR2 (germline): MDHEN, SYDVKM. With 8 bases clipped from V and 3 bases from J, the junction kept 6 bases outside the gene matches. The CDR3 has 13 amino acids. CDR3 sequence: CASGDRAYYGYTF. As DNA, the CDR3 is TGTGCCAGCGGCGACAGGGCTTACTATGGCTACACCTTC.

Only a few counts were recorded for this clone. The rearrangement links TRBV6-5 to TRBJ2-7; 8 bases agree with TRBD1. Looked up from germline, CDR1 is MNHEY and CDR2 is SVGAGI. Trimming cost V 4 bases and J 0 bases; bases outside gene matches: 8. The CDR3 spans 16 residues. The CDR3 is CASSSHRGTGSYEQYF. CDR3 bases: TGTGCCAGCAGTTCCCACCGGGGGACAGGCTCCTACGAGCAGTACTTC.

This clone was seen a handful of times. This chain joins TRBV11-3 and TRBJ2-1; 9 nucleotides align to TRBD2. The germline CDR1 and CDR2 sequences are SGHNT and YENEEA. The J segment lost 7 bases and the V segment lost 5 bases, leaving 3 bases of the junction unmatched. This CDR3 is built from 13 residues. The CDR3 sequence is CASSALAGNEQFF. CDR3 nucleotides: TGTGCCAGCAGCGCACTAGCGGGTAATGAGCAGTTCTTC.